This T cell receptor beta chain was sequenced for a study of STAT5B mutations in CD4+ large granular lymphocyte leukemia. The data were produced by immunoSEQ multiplex PCR, yet TCRdb's version contains in-frame clones alone and is incomplete. The table records 30,000 to 40,000 clones, 70% to 90% of them present only once. V shed 3 bases, J shed 6 bases, and the junction held 13 bases outside the gene matches. CDR3 length: 16 residues. CDR1 is PRHDT and CDR2 is FYEKMQ in the germline V gene (reference sequence). The sample taken for sequencing was CD4+ T cells from blood buffy coats. The rearrangement links TRBV13 to TRBJ1-1, with TRBD1 matching over 7 bases. This clonotype was sampled from a human donor in good health. CDR3 amino acids: CASSFRQGRGRAEAFF. The CDR3 DNA follows: TGTGCCAGCAGCTTCAGACAGGGAAGGGGTCGGGCTGAAGCTTTCTTT.